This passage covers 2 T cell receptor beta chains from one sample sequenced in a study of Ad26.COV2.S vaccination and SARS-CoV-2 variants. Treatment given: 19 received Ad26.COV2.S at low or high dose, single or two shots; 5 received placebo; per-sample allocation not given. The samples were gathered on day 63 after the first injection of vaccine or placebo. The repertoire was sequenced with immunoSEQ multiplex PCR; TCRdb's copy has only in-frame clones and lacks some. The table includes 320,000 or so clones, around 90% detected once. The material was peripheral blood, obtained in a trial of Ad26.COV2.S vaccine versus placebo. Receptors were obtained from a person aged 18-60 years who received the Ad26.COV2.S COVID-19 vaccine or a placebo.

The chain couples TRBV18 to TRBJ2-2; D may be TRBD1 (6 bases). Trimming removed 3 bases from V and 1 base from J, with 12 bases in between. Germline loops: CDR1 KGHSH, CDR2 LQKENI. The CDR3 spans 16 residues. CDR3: CASSPLQGLNTGELFF. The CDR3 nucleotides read TGTGCCAGCTCACCCCTCCAGGGGCTGAACACCGGGGAGCTGTTTTTT.

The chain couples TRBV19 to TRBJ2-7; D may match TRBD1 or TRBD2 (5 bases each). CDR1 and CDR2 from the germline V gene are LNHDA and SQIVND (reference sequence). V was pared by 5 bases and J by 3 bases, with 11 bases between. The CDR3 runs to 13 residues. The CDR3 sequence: CASSAGANYEQYV. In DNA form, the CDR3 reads TGTGCCAGTAGTGCCGGGGCCAACTACGAGCAGTACGTC.